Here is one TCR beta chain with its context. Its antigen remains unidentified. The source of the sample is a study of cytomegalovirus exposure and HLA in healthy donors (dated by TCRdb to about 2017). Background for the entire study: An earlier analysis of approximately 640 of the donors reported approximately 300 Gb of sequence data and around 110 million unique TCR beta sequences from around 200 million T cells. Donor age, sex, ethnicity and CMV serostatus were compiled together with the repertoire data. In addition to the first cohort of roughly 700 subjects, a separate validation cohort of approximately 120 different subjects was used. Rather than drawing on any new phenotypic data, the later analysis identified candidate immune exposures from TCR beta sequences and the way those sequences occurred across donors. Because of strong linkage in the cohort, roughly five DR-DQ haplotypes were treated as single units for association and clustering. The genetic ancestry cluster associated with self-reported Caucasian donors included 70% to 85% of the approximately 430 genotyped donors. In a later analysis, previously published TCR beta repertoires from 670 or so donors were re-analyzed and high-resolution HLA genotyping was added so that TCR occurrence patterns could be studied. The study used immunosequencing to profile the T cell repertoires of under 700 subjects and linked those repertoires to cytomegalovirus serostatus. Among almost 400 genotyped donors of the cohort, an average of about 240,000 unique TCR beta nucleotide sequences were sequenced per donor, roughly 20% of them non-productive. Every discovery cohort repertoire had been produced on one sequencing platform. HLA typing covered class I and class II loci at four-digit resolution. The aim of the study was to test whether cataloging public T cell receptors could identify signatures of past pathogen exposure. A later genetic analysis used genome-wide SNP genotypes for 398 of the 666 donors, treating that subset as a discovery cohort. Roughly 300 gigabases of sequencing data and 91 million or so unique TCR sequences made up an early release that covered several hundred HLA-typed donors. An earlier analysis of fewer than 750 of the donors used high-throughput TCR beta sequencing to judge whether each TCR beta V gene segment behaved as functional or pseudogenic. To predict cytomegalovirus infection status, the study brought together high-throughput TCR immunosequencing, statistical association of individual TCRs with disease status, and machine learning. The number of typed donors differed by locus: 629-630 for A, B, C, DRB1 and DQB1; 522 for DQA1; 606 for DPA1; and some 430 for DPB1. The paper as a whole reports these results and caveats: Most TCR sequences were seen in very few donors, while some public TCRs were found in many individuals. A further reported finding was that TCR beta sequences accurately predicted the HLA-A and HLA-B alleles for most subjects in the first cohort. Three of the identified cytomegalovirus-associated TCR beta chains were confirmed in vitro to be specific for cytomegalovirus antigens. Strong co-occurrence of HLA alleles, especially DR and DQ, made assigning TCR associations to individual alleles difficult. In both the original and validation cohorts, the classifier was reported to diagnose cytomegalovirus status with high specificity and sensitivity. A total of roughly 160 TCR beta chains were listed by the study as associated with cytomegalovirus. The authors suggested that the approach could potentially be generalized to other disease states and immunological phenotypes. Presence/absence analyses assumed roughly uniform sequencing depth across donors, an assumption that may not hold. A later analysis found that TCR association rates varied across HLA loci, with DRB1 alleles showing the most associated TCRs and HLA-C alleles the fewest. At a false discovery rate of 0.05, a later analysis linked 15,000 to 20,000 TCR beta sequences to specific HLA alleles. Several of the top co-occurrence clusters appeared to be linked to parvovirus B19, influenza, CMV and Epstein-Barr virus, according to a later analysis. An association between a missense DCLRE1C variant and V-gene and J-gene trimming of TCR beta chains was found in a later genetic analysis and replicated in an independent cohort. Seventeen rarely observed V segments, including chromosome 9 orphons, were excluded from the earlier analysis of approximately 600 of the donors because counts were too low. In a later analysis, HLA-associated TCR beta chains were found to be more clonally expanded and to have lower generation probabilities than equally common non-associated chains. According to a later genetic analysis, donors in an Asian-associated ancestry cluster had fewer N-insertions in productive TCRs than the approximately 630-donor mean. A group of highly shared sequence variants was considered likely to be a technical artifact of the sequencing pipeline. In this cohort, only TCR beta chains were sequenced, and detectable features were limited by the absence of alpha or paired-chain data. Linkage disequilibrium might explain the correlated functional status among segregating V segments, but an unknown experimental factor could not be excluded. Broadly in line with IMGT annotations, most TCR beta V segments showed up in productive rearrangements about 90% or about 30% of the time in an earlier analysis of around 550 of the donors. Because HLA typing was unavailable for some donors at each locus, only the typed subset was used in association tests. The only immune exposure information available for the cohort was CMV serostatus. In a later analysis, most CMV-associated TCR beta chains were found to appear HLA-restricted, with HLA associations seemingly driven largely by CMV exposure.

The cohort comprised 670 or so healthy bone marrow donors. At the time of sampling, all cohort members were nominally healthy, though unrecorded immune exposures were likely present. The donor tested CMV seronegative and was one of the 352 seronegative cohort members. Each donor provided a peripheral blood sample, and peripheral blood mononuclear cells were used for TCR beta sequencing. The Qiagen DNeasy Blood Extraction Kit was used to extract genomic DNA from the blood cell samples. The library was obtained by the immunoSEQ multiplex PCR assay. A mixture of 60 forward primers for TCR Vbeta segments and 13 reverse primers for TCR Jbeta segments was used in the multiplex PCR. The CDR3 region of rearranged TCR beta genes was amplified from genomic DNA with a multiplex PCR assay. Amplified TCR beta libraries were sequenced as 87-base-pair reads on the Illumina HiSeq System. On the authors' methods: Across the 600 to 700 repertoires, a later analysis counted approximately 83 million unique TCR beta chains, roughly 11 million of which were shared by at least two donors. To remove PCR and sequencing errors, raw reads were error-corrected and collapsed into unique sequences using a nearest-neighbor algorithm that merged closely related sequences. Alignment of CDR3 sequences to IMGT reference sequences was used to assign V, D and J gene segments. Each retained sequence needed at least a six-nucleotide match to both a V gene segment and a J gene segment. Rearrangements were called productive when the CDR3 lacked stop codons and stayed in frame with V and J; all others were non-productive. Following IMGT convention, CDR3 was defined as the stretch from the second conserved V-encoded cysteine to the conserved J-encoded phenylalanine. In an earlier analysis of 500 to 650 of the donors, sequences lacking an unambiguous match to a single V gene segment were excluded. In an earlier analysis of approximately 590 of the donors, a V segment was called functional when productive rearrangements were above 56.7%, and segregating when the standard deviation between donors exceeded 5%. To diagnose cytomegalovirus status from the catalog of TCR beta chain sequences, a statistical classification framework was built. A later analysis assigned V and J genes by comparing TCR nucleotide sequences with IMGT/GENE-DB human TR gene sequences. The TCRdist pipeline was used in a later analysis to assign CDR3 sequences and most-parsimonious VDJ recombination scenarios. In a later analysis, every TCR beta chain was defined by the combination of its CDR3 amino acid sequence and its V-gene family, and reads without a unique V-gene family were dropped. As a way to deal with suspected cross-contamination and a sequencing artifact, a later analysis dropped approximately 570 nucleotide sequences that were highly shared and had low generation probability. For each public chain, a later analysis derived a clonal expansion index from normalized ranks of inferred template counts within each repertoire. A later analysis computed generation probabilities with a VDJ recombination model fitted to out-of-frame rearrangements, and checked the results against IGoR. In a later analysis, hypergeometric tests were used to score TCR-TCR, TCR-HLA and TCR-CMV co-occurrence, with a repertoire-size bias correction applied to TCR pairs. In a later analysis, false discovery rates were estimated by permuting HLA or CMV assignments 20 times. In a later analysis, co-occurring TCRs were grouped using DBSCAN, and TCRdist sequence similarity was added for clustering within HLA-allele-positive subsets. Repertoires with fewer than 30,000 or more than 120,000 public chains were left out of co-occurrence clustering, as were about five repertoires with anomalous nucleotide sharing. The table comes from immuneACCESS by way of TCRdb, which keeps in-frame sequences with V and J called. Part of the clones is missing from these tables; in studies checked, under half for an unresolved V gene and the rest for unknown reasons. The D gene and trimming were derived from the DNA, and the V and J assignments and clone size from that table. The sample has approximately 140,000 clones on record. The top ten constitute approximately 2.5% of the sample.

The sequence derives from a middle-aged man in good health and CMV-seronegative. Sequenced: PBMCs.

The nucleotides are TGTGCCAGCAGCACGGGACTAGCGGGGCTCCTGGGCGGGGAGCTGTTTTTT. Translated, it gives CASSTGLAGLLGGELFF. This receptor chain uses TRBV5-4 and TRBJ2-2; 13 middle bases align to TRBD2. The CDR3, cysteine through phenylalanine, is 17 amino acids long. Solely the CDR3 DNA is kept, with 51 bases framed from the first base. The germline V end is reduced by 4 bases and the J end by 7 bases; junction bases left unmatched: 10. CDR1 and CDR2 are drawn from the germline V gene (reference sequence): SGHNT, YYREEE. Supplemented by the reference TRBV5-4 and TRBJ2-2 proteins around the CDR3, the complete variable domain is ETGVTQSPTHLIKTRGQQVTLRCSSQSGHNTVSWYQQALGQGPQFIFQYYREEENGRGNFPPRFSGLQFPNYSSELNVNALELDDSALYLCASSTGLAGLLGGELFFGEGSRLTVL.